This record looks at one T cell receptor beta chain sequence and its context. Its antigen target is currently unknown. No quality values exist for individual bases; no much larger clone is one base distant. The CDR3 has 16 amino acids, counting the end cysteine and phenylalanine. Just the 48-base CDR3 DNA is kept, in frame starting at base 1. CDR1 and CDR2, looked up from the germline V gene, are LGHNA and YSLEER. Cut back by 0 bases and 2 bases, the V and J ends lie 12 bases apart. Participants in the prospective study were aged about 18 to 100 years, lived in approximately 26 United States geographic areas, and enrolled through a virtual design. Cohort assignment in the prospective study relied on participant-reported clinical history from a screening survey and a study questionnaire. Mobile phlebotomists in the prospective study collected whole blood, serum and a nasopharyngeal or oropharyngeal swab from every participant. Participants in the prospective study had the option to provide additional blood draws and questionnaires over a 2-month period. Prospective study blood samples were shipped either frozen or at room temperature before DNA extraction.

The immunoSEQ Assay, a bias-controlled multiplex PCR, was used to amplify TCRbeta CDR3 regions from genomic DNA. The source study handled its data this way. Nucleated cell counts per sample were estimated from amplification of reference gene primers within the assay. To quantify the absolute abundance of each unique TCRbeta CDR3 rearrangement, sequence reads were collapsed and filtered. Productive Simpson clonality was computed per sample as the square root of Simpson's diversity index over productive rearrangements. What TCRdb holds here is the immuneACCESS table cut down to in-frame rearrangements. Part of the clones is not present; checked against another copy, under half of the missing clones reflect an unresolved V gene, and the others are unexplained. V and J calls and clone size are given by that table; D and trimming were obtained from the DNA. A total of about 220,000 clones appear in this sample, around 83% of them only once. The leading ten clones occupy approximately 1.3% of the sample.

The entry originates in a study of blood T cell repertoires in COVID-19 (dated by TCRdb to 2018 to 2021). Turning to the overall study: Samples covering the acute and convalescent phases of COVID-19 were provided by collaborators in the United States, Italy and Spain. Where HLA class I and class II types were available, the types were taken from metadata supplied by the sample provider, not from assay-based typing. Deeply sampled blood TCRbeta repertoires from subjects exposed to, actively infected with, or recovered from COVID-19 were included in the dataset. Nearly every sample came with metadata listing a de-identified subject ID, COVID-19 status, age in years and sex. The samples were drawn from two sources: the first 160 participants of the ongoing ImmuneRACE study, and over 950 subjects contributed by 6 global collaborators. The prospective study material was composed of cDNA or gDNA derived from T cells, B-cell-depleted T cells, or PBMCs. The repertoires were made available in a free public database intended to serve as a resource for research on the immune response to SARS-CoV-2. The paper's findings and limits, for the study overall: The quantity of clinical and demographic metadata differed by source and by participant and was supplied without curation.

This receptor was taken from a woman in her thirties or forties with acute COVID-19. Recombination connected TRBV4-3 to TRBJ2-3; no D gene call is confident. The sample consisted of PBMCs or T cells enriched from blood (not recorded which). The CDR3 corresponds to CASSQEGPSPTDTQYF. DNA sequence: TGCGCCAGCAGCCAAGAGGGCCCGTCCCCCACAGATACGCAGTATTTT.